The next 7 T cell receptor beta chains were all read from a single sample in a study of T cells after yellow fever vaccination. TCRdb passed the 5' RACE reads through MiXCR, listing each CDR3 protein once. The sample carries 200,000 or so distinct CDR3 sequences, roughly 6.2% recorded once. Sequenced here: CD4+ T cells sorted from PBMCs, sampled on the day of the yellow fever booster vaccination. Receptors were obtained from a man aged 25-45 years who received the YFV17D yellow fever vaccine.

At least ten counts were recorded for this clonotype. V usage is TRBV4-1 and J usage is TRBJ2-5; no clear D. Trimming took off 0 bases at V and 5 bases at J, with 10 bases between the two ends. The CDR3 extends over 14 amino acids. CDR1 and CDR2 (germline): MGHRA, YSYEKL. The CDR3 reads CASSQDRTLETQYF. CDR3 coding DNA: TGCGCCAGCAGCCAAGATCGCACGCTGGAGACCCAGTACTTC.

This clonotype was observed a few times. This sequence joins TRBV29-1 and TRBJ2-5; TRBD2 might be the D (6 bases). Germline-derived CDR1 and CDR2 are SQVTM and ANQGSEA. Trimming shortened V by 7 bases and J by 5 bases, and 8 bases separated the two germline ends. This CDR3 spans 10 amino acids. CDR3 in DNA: TGCAGCGGCGGGGTTGAGACCCAGTACTTC. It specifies CSGGVETQYF.

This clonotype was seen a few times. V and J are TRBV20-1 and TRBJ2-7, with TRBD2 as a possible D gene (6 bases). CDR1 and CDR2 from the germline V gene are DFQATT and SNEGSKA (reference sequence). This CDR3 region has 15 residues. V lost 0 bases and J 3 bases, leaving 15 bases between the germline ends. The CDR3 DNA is TGCAGTGCTAGAGATATGGGGGGTATCTTCTACGAGCAGTACTTC. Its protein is CSARDMGGIFYEQYF.

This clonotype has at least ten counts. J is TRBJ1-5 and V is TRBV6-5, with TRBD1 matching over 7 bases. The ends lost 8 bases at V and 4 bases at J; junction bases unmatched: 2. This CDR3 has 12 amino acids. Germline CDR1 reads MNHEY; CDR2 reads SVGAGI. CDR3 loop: CASSTGNQPQHF. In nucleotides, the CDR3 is TGTGCCAGCTCGACAGGGAATCAGCCCCAGCATTTT.

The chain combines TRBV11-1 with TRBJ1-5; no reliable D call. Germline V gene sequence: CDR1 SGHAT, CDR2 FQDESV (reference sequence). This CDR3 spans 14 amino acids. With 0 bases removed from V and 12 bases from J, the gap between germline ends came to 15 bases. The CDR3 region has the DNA TGTGCCAGCAGCTTAGCGGGCAATGGAGGCCTCCAGCATTTT. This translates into CASSLAGNGGLQHF.

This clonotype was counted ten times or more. The CDR3 nucleotides are TGTGCCAGCAGCCACGGGACAGGGGGCGCGGGCACTGAAGCTTTCTTT. Translating it yields CASSHGTGGAGTEAFF. The V gene is TRBV7-2, the J gene TRBJ1-1; 12 bases map to TRBD1. The J segment lost 4 bases and the V segment lost 5 bases, leaving 8 bases of the junction unmatched. The CDR3 consists of 16 residues. Looked up from germline, CDR1 is SGHTA and CDR2 is FQGNSA.

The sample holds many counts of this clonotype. The CDR3 DNA reads as TGTGCCAGCAGCTGGATCCTAGCGGGAGGGCCAAGGACAGATACGCAGTATTTT. Residues: CASSWILAGGPRTDTQYF. The V call is TRBV11-2, the J call TRBJ2-3; 12 bases fit TRBD2. Germline V gives CDR1 SGHAT, CDR2 FQNNGV. V was clipped by 4 bases and J by 3 bases; unmatched bases: 11. The CDR3 covers 18 residues.